Listed here are 4 T cell receptor beta chains from one sample, sequenced in a study of siplizumab effects on memory and regulatory T cells. Libraries were prepared by immunoSEQ multiplex PCR; TCRdb keeps only in-frame clonotypes and omits some of them. Here the sample spans some 52,000 clones, 95% to 98% being singletons. The sample was naive CD4+ T cells sorted from blood. These TCRs come from a human donor in good health.

This chain links TRBV6-5 with TRBJ1-2; 7 nucleotides match TRBD1. This CDR3 region has 13 residues. V was clipped by 5 bases and J by 4 bases; unmatched bases: 4. Germline loops: CDR1 MNHEY, CDR2 SVGAGI. The CDR3 DNA sequence: TGTGCCAGCAGTAGACAGGGTCGCTATGGCTACACCTTC. This gives the protein CASSRQGRYGYTF.

J is TRBJ1-5 and V is TRBV28, with 8 bases identical to TRBD1. Germline V gene lookup returns CDR1 MDHEN and CDR2 SYDVKM. V lost 5 bases and J lost 0; bases outside the gene matches: 12. This CDR3 has 18 amino acids. For the CDR3, the DNA is TGTGCCAGCAGTCCGCGGACAGGGCCCAAGTATAGCAATCAGCCCCAGCATTTT. Protein: CASSPRTGPKYSNQPQHF.

The rearrangement uses TRBV7-9 and TRBJ2-3; unclear D gene. V shed 5 bases and J shed 3 bases, with 12 bases lying between them. Germline CDR1 SEHNR, CDR2 FQNEAQ (reference sequence). The CDR3 length is 14 residues. In DNA, the CDR3 is TGTGCCAGCAGCCTACAGAGTGGGACAGATACGCAGTATTTT. It codes for CASSLQSGTDTQYF. The variable domain in full, completed from reference TRBV7-9 and TRBJ2-3, reads DTGVSQNPRHKITKRGQNVTFRCDPISEHNRLYWYRQTLGQGPEFLTYFQNEAQLEKSRLLSDRFSAERPKGSFSTLEIQRTEQGDSAMYLCASSLQSGTDTQYFGPGTRLTVL.

The chain is built from TRBV25-1 and TRBJ2-7; D may be TRBD2 (5 bases). Trimming removed 4 bases at V and 5 bases at J, with 27 bases between. CDR3 length: 18 amino acids. Germline loops: CDR1 MGHDK, CDR2 SYGVNS. CDR3 nucleotide sequence: TGTGCCAGCAGTGCGAAAAGGGTGGCTAGCTCTGCCATCCACGAGCAGTACTTC. This codes for CASSAKRVASSAIHEQYF.